Listed below are T cell receptor beta chains from one sample, sequenced in a study of T-cell reconstitution after alpha-beta-depleted transplantation in children. TCRdb re-called the PCR reads with MiXCR, one entry per CDR3 protein. The table lists about 370,000 distinct CDR3 sequences, around 20% of them singletons, with about 3.8% in the top ten. Here the sequenced sample was PBMCs from the stem cell graft donor, taken from the stem cell graft. The receptors come from a human donor who donated a stem cell graft to a child with acute myeloid leukemia. The CDR3 runs from the conserved cysteine through the conserved F or W. The D gene is left open where the match is weak. Not all rows give a size; the values are once, few, many and, for expanded clones, a class.

v_gene	abundance	d_gene	j_gene	CDR3nt	CDR3aa
TRBV12-3/TRBV12-4	few	.	TRBJ1-2	TGTGCCAGCAGTTTGGACCAGTGGGGAGACTATGGCTACACCTTC	CASSLDQWGDYGYTF
TRBV12-3/TRBV12-4	.	TRBD2	TRBJ2-2	TGTGCCAGCAGCCGACCGACTAGCGGGAGACGCACCGGGGAGCTGTTTTTT	CASSRPTSGRRTGELFF
TRBV6-2/TRBV6-3	few	TRBD2	TRBJ2-3	TGTGCCAGCAGCCTCACTTCAGGACTAGCGGGAGCCACAGATACGCAGTATTTT	CASSLTSGLAGATDTQYF
TRBV2	many	TRBD2	TRBJ2-1	TGTGCCAGCAGTGCACTAGCGGGGTACAATGAGCAGTTCTTC	CASSALAGYNEQFF
TRBV7-2	.	.	TRBJ2-3	TGTGCCAGCAGCTTAGTGCGGGTTGGAGATACGCAGTATTTT	CASSLVRVGDTQYF
TRBV13	many	TRBD2	TRBJ2-3	TGTGCCAGCAGCTTAGGCGCTAGCGGGACCCTCCGGAGAGATACGCAGTATTTT	CASSLGASGTLRRDTQYF
TRBV13	.	TRBD2	TRBJ2-3	TGTGCCAGCAGCTTAACGGGACTAGCGGGAGGGAGCACAGATACGCAGTATTTT	CASSLTGLAGGSTDTQYF
TRBV10-3	many	.	TRBJ1-2	TGTGCCACCCTGACACATATTAACTATGGCTACACCTTC	CATLTHINYGYTF
TRBV20-1	.	.	TRBJ1-6	TGCAGTGCCCTTCAGGTGGTGTATTCACCCCTCCACTTT	CSALQVVYSPLHF
TRBV12-3/TRBV12-4	many	.	TRBJ2-1	TGTGCCAGCAGCTCGGGACTGCAATACAATGAGCAGTTCTTC	CASSSGLQYNEQFF
TRBV20-1	many	TRBD1	TRBJ2-7	TGCAGTGCTGGATCCGGGACAGGGGGACCCGAGCAGTACTTC	CSAGSGTGGPEQYF
TRBV15	few	TRBD2	TRBJ2-2	TGTGCCACCATGAGCGGGAGGGGTCCTGACACCGGGGAGCTGTTTTTT	CATMSGRGPDTGELFF
TRBV20-1	.	.	TRBJ2-3	TGCAGTGCTAGACGGCAGGGGGGGACAGATACGCAGTATTTT	CSARRQGGTDTQYF
TRBV6-1	many	.	TRBJ2-1	TGTGCCAGCAGTAAAGCGGGCTACAATGAGCAGTTCTTC	CASSKAGYNEQFF
TRBV5-1	.	.	TRBJ2-1	TGCGCCAGCAGCGCCGGGACGAGGCAGTTCTTC	CASSAGTRQFF
TRBV28	few	TRBD1	TRBJ2-1	TGTGCCAGCAGCAGACAGGGTGGGGACAATGAGCAGTTCTTC	CASSRQGGDNEQFF
TRBV12-3/TRBV12-4	.	TRBD1	TRBJ2-1	TGTGCCAGCAACTTTGGGACAGGGGCCCACTACAATGAGCAGTTCTTC	CASNFGTGAHYNEQFF
TRBV20-1	.	TRBD2	TRBJ2-3	TGCAGCATGAGAGAACCTAGCGGGAGAGTGACAGATACGCAGTATTTT	CSMREPSGRVTDTQYF
TRBV5-1	.	.	TRBJ2-1	TGCGCCAGCGACGAGGGAGCAGGTATTGAGCAGTTCTTC	CASDEGAGIEQFF
TRBV12-3/TRBV12-4	.	TRBD2	TRBJ2-7	TGTGCCAGCACCTCAGCCGGACTAGCGGGAGTCTACGAGCAGTACTTC	CASTSAGLAGVYEQYF
TRBV12-3/TRBV12-4	.	.	TRBJ2-4	TGTGCCAGCAGTGGGGCCAAAAACATTCAGTACTTC	CASSGAKNIQYF
TRBV12-3/TRBV12-4	few	TRBD1	TRBJ2-6	TGTGCCAGCAGGGACAGGGAGGATGGGGCCAACGTCCTGACTTTC	CASRDREDGANVLTF
TRBV5-1	.	.	TRBJ2-1	TGCGCCAGCAGCTTGGGAGGCCCCCGGATTGAGCAGTTCTTC	CASSLGGPRIEQFF
TRBV6-1	many	TRBD2	TRBJ2-7	TGTGCCAGCAAACTGACTAGCGGGTTCTACGAGCAGTACTTC	CASKLTSGFYEQYF